Below are 13 T cell receptor beta chains sequenced from a single sample in a study of blood T cell repertoires in COVID-19 (dated by TCRdb to 2020 to 2021). The library was built by means of the immunoSEQ multiplex PCR assay. The table comes from immuneACCESS by way of TCRdb, which keeps in-frame sequences with V and J called. Part of the clones is missing from these tables; in studies checked, under half for an unresolved V gene and the rest for unknown reasons. The sample includes 95,000 to 100,000 clones, with 70% to 85% observed a single time. Jointly, the top ten make up 8% to 13% of the sample. The sample comprised peripheral blood. These receptors originate from a man between 65 and 85 years old with acute or convalescent COVID-19.

This sequence joins TRBV19 and TRBJ2-3; D is possibly TRBD1 (5 bases). Germline values: CDR1 LNHDA, CDR2 SQIVND (reference sequence). The CDR3 contains 14 residues. The V end lost 6 bases, the J end lost 5 bases, and 15 bases lay between the germline ends. The CDR3 loop reads CASSLTDVQDTQYF. Here the CDR3 DNA reads TGTGCCAGTAGCCTGACAGACGTACAAGATACGCAGTATTTT.

The CDR3 nucleotides read TGTGCCAGCAGCGCTAACAGGGGGCTTCAGGGGTCACCCCTCCACTTT. Its translation: CASSANRGLQGSPLHF. The V call is TRBV2, the J call TRBJ1-6; 9 nucleotides line up with TRBD1. Trimming at V came to 6 bases and at J to 10 bases, leaving 13 bases not matched to a gene. The germline CDR1 and CDR2 sequences are SNHLY and FYNNEI. The CDR3 totals 16 residues.

In DNA, the CDR3 is TGTGCCAGTAAAATGGACAGGGGTTACACCGGGGAGCTGTTTTTT. Protein: CASKMDRGYTGELFF. The V and J genes are TRBV19 and TRBJ2-2; 9 nucleotides match TRBD1. Germline CDR1 is LNHDA and CDR2 is SQIVND (reference sequence). Losses at the gene ends were 7 bases for V and 3 bases for J; bases not matched to a gene: 6. The CDR3 covers 15 residues.

The rearrangement links TRBV7-6 to TRBJ2-3; 9 bases are a match to TRBD1. With 5 bases clipped from V and 3 bases from J, the junction kept 9 bases outside the gene matches. Looked up from germline, CDR1 is SGHVS and CDR2 is FNYEAQ. The CDR3 has 16 amino acids. CDR3 sequence: CASSPRTGVGTDTQYF. The CDR3 DNA follows: TGTGCCAGCAGCCCCAGGACAGGGGTAGGGACAGATACGCAGTATTTT.

A word on this clone: This CDR3 is also generated by other DNA sequences in the sample. The chain employs TRBV28 and TRBJ2-7; 13 bases agree with TRBD2. Germline loops: CDR1 MDHEN, CDR2 SYDVKM. The CDR3 runs to 15 residues. Germline trimming cut 5 bases from V and 3 bases from J; bases unmatched to any gene: 4. CDR3 in DNA: TGTGCCAGCAGTCAAGGGACTAGCGGGAACTACGAGCAGTACTTC. Residues: CASSQGTSGNYEQYF.

This clone was counted only a few times. The chain links TRBV3-1 (or the pseudogene TRBV3-2) to TRBJ1-2, with 7 bases lining up with TRBD1. Germline-derived CDR1 and CDR2 are LGHDT and YNNKEL (reference sequence). V dropped 1 base and J dropped 5; count of bases not matched to a gene: 10. The CDR3 runs 16 residues. The DNA for the CDR3 is TGTGCCAGCAGCCAAGCGGGCAGGGGGGCTGGGTATGGCTACACCTTC. It translates to CASSQAGRGAGYGYTF.

This chain links TRBV11-2 with TRBJ2-3, with 8 bases matching TRBD1. The CDR3 spans 16 residues. Looked up from germline, CDR1 is SGHAT and CDR2 is FQNNGV. Unmatched junction bases numbered 7, after V lost 4 bases and J lost 1 base. CDR3 sequence reads: CASSSGPGGGTDTQYF. The CDR3 DNA is TGTGCCAGCAGCTCCGGGCCAGGGGGCGGCACAGATACGCAGTATTTT.

The chain combines TRBV6-5 with TRBJ2-7, with D tentatively TRBD1 (6 bases). The CDR3 length is 14 residues. Trimming stripped 7 bases from V and 6 bases from J, with 19 bases between. CDR1 MNHEY and CDR2 SVGAGI come from the germline V gene. Written as DNA, the CDR3 is TGTGCCAGCACCTCATTCCAGGGGATCGGCGAGCAGTACTTC. Protein product: CASTSFQGIGEQYF.

The rearrangement joins TRBV5-1 to TRBJ2-1; D not certain. The CDR3 runs 15 residues. Germline CDR1 SGHRS, CDR2 YFSETQ. Trimming pared 1 base from V and 4 bases from J, leaving 12 bases between. DNA of the CDR3: TGCGCCAGCAGCTTGTCGGGTGGTTCTTACAATGAGCAGTTCTTC. Protein: CASSLSGGSYNEQFF. Looking up the rest from reference TRBV5-1 and TRBJ2-1 gives the full variable domain: KAGVTQTPRYLIKTRGQQVTLSCSPISGHRSVSWYQQTPGQGLQFLFEYFSETQRNKGNFPGRFSGRQFSNSRSEMNVSTLELGDSALYLCASSLSGGSYNEQFFGPGTRLTVL.

This rearrangement joins TRBV18 to TRBJ1-5, with D possibly matching TRBD1 (5 bases). Trimming took 4 bases from V and 4 from J, leaving 11 bases between them. The germline V gene encodes CDR1 KGHSH and CDR2 LQKENI. The CDR3 extends over 14 amino acids. This CDR3 is CASSRGTQNQPQHF. As DNA, the CDR3 is TGTGCCAGCTCACGCGGGACCCAGAATCAGCCCCAGCATTTT.

The rearrangement uses TRBV5-1 and TRBJ1-3; the match to TRBD1 covers 7 bases. J gave up 4 bases and V 4 bases, and 5 bases lay outside the gene matches. This CDR3 is built from 14 residues. Looked up from germline, CDR1 is SGHRS and CDR2 is YFSETQ. The CDR3 nucleotides read TGCGCCAGCAGCGTCGGGACAGCAGGAAACACCATATATTTT. Protein product: CASSVGTAGNTIYF.

The chain employs TRBV6-2 or TRBV6-3 and TRBJ2-1; 7 bases map to TRBD2. The V gene's germline CDR1 is MNHEY and CDR2 SVGEGT. The CDR3 extends over 18 amino acids. With V trimmed by 6 bases and J by 0 bases, 14 bases remained unmatched. CDR3 DNA sequence: TGTGCCAGCAGCTCTGGGAGGCTAGCGGAGAGCTCCTACAATGAGCAGTTCTTC. Protein sequence: CASSSGRLAESSYNEQFF.

The CDR3 loop is CASSPLSGTGLNQPQHF. CDR3 DNA: TGTGCCAGCAGTCCGCTATCCGGGACAGGGCTAAATCAGCCCCAGCATTTT. V usage is TRBV28 and J usage is TRBJ1-5, with 9 bases lining up with TRBD1. J lost 4 bases, V lost 5 bases, and 12 bases had no gene match. The CDR3 loop spans 17 amino acids. Per germline, CDR1 MDHEN and CDR2 SYDVKM. Filled out from reference TRBV28 and TRBJ1-5, the complete variable domain reads DVKVTQSSRYLVKRTGEKVFLECVQDMDHENMFWYRQDPGLGLRLIYFSYDVKMKEKGDIPEGYSVSREKKERFSLILESASTNQTSMYLCASSPLSGTGLNQPQHFGDGTRLSIL.